This T cell receptor beta chain originates from a study of low-dose radiotherapy and immunotherapy resistance in tumors. TRAV and TRBV primers primed cDNA for both TCRalpha and TCRbeta. For amplifying TCRs, the PCR ran for about 19 cycles with Phusion, which was used together with a constant-region primer and the adapter on the V primers. Via MiXCR, TCRdb re-called the reads, giving one row per CDR3 protein. The sample has about 39,000 distinct CDR3 sequences, about 28% seen once; the top ten hold around 4%. This sample's time point: before trial treatment. As regards this clonotype: It is unclear where the CDR3 begins or ends on the DNA, so no DNA is shown, and the CDR3 is as TCRdb lists it.

The starting material was PBMCs, obtained before treatment. The TCR comes from a male donor with gallbladder cancer.

CDR3 protein: CASSPGGRVDTGELFFFFF. This sequence joins TRBV5-6 and TRBJ2-2; TRBD1, the D gene given by the table, was not confirmed from the DNA. From its first to its last residue, the CDR3 has 19 amino acids. The germline CDR1 and CDR2 sequences are SGHDT and YYEEEE.